This T cell receptor (beta chain) appears in the sequencing data of a study of T cells in Graves' hyperthyroidism and ophthalmopathy. Template material for amplifying TCR beta CDR3 regions consisted of RNA transcripts. The TCR CDR3 first-round RT-PCR relied on the HTBI primer set. In TCRdb, the multiplex PCR reads were re-called with MiXCR into one record per CDR3 protein. This sample has about 480,000 distinct CDR3 sequences, with roughly 22% found just once. With V trimmed by 4 bases and J by 9 bases, 7 bases remained unmatched. Germline V gene data show CDR1 as MNHEY and CDR2 as SVGEGT. This CDR3 has 15 amino acids. This clonotype was seen more than once but under ten times.

Sequencing was carried out using blood. The TCR originated in a woman between 70 and 85 years old with Graves' ophthalmopathy. The genes are TRBV6-2 or TRBV6-3 and TRBJ2-1, with 12 bases identical to TRBD2. The CDR3, as DNA: TGTGCCAGCAGTTTATCCCGGACTAGCGGGATTGAGCAGTTCTTC. Translated, it gives CASSLSRTSGIEQFF.